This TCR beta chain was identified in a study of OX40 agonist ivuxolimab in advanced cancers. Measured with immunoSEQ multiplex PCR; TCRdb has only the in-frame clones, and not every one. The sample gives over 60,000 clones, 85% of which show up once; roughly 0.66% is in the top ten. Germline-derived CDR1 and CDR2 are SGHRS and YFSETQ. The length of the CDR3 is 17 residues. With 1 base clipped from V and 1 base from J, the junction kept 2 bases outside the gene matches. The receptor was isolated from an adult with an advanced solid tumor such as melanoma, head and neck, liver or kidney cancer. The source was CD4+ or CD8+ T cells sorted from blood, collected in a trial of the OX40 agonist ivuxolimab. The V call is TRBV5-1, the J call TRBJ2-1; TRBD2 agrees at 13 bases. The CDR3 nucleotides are TGCGCCAGCAGCTTGACTAGCGGGGGGGCGTCCTACAATGAGCAGTTCTTC. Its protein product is CASSLTSGGASYNEQFF. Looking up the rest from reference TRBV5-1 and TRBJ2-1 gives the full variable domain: KAGVTQTPRYLIKTRGQQVTLSCSPISGHRSVSWYQQTPGQGLQFLFEYFSETQRNKGNFPGRFSGRQFSNSRSEMNVSTLELGDSALYLCASSLTSGGASYNEQFFGPGTRLTVL.